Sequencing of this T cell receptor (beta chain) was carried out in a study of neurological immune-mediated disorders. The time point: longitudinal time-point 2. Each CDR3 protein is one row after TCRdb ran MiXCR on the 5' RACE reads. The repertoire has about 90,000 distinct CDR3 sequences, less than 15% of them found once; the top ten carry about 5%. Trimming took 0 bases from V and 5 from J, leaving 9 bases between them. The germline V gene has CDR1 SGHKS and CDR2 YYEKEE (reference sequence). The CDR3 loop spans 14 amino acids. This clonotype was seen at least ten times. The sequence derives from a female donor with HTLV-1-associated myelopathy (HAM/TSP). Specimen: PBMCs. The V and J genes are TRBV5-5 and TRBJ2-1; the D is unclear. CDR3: CASSLAGVDNEQFF. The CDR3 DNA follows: TGTGCCAGCAGCTTGGCCGGAGTAGACAATGAGCAGTTCTTC.